Each of the 17 T cell receptor beta chains below was sequenced from the same sample in a study of cytomegalovirus exposure and HLA in healthy donors. With 60 Vbeta and 13 Jbeta primers, the PCR was carried out. Repertoires were generated with immunoSEQ multiplex PCR, while TCRdb's copy carries only in-frame clones and drops some. Of tens of thousands of clones in the sample, 70% to 85% were seen once. Sequences were obtained from PBMCs. Receptors were obtained from a man over 45 in good health and CMV-seronegative.

The chain combines TRBV6-6 with TRBJ2-7, with 8 bases identical to TRBD2. With V trimmed by 7 bases and J by 3 bases, 5 bases remained unmatched. This CDR3 spans 13 amino acids. Germline loops: CDR1 MNHNY, CDR2 SVGAGI (reference sequence). CDR3 protein: CASTGGLIYEQYF. Written as DNA, the CDR3 is TGTGCCAGCACGGGGGGGCTTATCTACGAGCAGTACTTC.

The chain carries TRBV6-5 and TRBJ1-2, with D perhaps TRBD1 (5 bases). V was shortened by 5 bases and J by 4 bases, with 14 bases between the two germline ends. Germline CDR1 and CDR2: MNHEY and SVGAGI. CDR3 length: 14 amino acids. In nucleotides, the CDR3 is TGTGCCAGCAGTACTGACAGCCTACCCTATGGCTACACCTTC. Protein product: CASSTDSLPYGYTF.

Only one count was recorded for this clone. The V gene is TRBV15, the J gene TRBJ1-2; D ambiguous. The germline CDR1 and CDR2 sequences are LNHNV and YYDKDF (reference sequence). The CDR3 extends over 12 amino acids. Deletions cut 0 bases from V and 5 bases from J, with 4 bases between. The CDR3 region is CATSRDEYGYTF. CDR3 bases: TGTGCCACCAGCAGAGATGAGTATGGCTACACCTTC.

The V and J genes are TRBV2 and TRBJ1-4; TRBD1 matches at 7 bases. Trimming at V came to 6 bases and at J to 0 bases, leaving 4 bases not matched to a gene. The CDR3 runs 15 residues. Germline assignment: CDR1 SNHLY and CDR2 FYNNEI. The CDR3 here is CASSPGTATNEKLFF. CDR3 sequence (DNA): TGTGCCAGCAGCCCAGGGACAGCAACTAATGAAAAACTGTTTTTT.

Remarks on this clone: Its ends do not fully match the called genes, so a read error is possible. The same CDR3 can be traced to other DNA sequences in this sample. The chain links TRBV2 to TRBJ1-6, with TRBD1 as a possible D gene (6 bases). The germline gives CDR1 SNHLY, CDR2 FYNNEI. This CDR3 has 15 residues. CDR3 sequence reads: CASTLDSFNNSPLHF. CDR3 coding DNA: TGTGCCAGCACCCTGGACAGTTTTAATAATTCCCCCCTCCACTTT.

This chain connects TRBV10-3 to TRBJ2-7, with a tentative D call TRBD1 (6 bases). The ends were cut back, 4 bases at V and 2 bases at J, with 9 bases in the middle. The CDR3 is made up of 13 amino acids. CDR1 ENHRY and CDR2 SYGVKD come from the germline V gene. CDR3 residues: CAISAGEAYEQYF. The CDR3 coding sequence is TGTGCCATCAGTGCAGGGGAAGCCTACGAGCAGTACTTC.

V and J are TRBV6-6 and TRBJ2-3; TRBD2 aligns across 8 bases. The CDR3 consists of 14 residues. Germline CDR1 MNHNY, CDR2 SVGAGI (reference sequence). The V and J ends lost 6 bases and 4 bases, in that order; junction bases with no gene match: 6. In DNA form, the CDR3 reads TGTGCCAGCAGCGACGGGGGGGCTTCAGATACGCAGTATTTT. Translated: CASSDGGASDTQYF.

V usage is TRBV30 and J usage is TRBJ1-5, with D maybe TRBD1 (6 bases). Trimming shortened V by 3 bases and J by 1 base, and 13 bases separated the two germline ends. Germline loops: CDR1 GTSNPN, CDR2 SVGIG (reference sequence). The CDR3 is made up of 15 amino acids. The CDR3 DNA reads TGTGCCTGGAGCACCGGGACATCGAGCAATCAGCCCCAGCATTTT. Translated: CAWSTGTSSNQPQHF.

The V gene is TRBV4-1, the J gene TRBJ1-6; the D is unclear. V shed 5 bases and J shed 6 bases, with 14 bases lying between them. The CDR3 spans 15 residues. From germline, CDR1 is MGHRA and CDR2 YSYEKL. CDR3 loop: CASSEDNLRNSPLHF. The CDR3 region has the DNA TGCGCCAGCAGCGAGGATAACCTACGTAATTCACCCCTCCACTTT.

The chain joins TRBV5-4 to TRBJ2-7, with a tentative D call TRBD1 (5 bases). From germline, CDR1 is SGHNT and CDR2 YYREEE (reference sequence). There are 17 residues in the CDR3. Trimming pared 4 bases from V and 7 bases from J, leaving 27 bases between. Here the CDR3 DNA reads TGTGCCAGCAGCCGAGGACAAGGGGCTGGTGGGTTCTTGGAGCAGTACTTC. Encoded protein: CASSRGQGAGGFLEQYF.

The chain employs TRBV19 and TRBJ1-1, with a possible D match to TRBD1 (5 bases). This CDR3 spans 14 amino acids. The ends were cut back, 5 bases at V and 0 bases at J, with 10 bases in the middle. Germline V gene sequence: CDR1 LNHDA, CDR2 SQIVND (reference sequence). The DNA for the CDR3 is TGTGCCAGTAGTCCTACAGGAATGAACACTGAAGCTTTCTTT. Translated: CASSPTGMNTEAFF.

The chain recombines TRBV27 with TRBJ1-5, with D possibly matching TRBD1 (5 bases). The CDR3 is 15 residues long. With 5 bases removed from V and 0 bases from J, the gap between germline ends came to 11 bases. Germline CDR1 is MNHEY and CDR2 is SMNVEV (reference sequence). CDR3 DNA: TGTGCCAGCAGTACACAGGCGCGTAGCAATCAGCCCCAGCATTTT. Translation: CASSTQARSNQPQHF.

The J gene is TRBJ1-2, the V gene TRBV30; D gene unclear. CDR3 length: 14 amino acids. The V gene's germline CDR1 is GTSNPN and CDR2 SVGIG (reference sequence). Trimming cost V 1 base and J 4 bases, with 13 bases left between them. CDR3 DNA: TGTGCCTGGAGTGGCCCGGGGTTCGGCTATGGCTACACCTTC. This codes for CAWSGPGFGYGYTF.

The chain carries TRBV6-6 and TRBJ1-1; D gene uncertain. V was shortened by 0 bases and J by 0 bases, with 5 bases between the two germline ends. The CDR3 consists of 14 residues. CDR1 and CDR2 (germline): MNHNY, SVGAGI (reference sequence). CDR3 in amino acids: CASSYSALNTEAFF. CDR3 nucleotides: TGTGCCAGCAGTTACTCAGCTCTGAACACTGAAGCTTTCTTT.

This sequence joins TRBV7-8 and TRBJ2-5, with 9 bases lining up with TRBD2. The J call is in doubt because the DNA end fits TRBJ2-7 better. The CDR3 is made up of 14 amino acids. The germline V gene has CDR1 SGHVS and CDR2 FQNEAQ. The CDR3 DNA reads TGTGCCAGCAGCTTATTGCGGGGGGGCTACGAGCAGTACTTC. Residues: CASSLLRGGYEQYF.

V and J are TRBV4-1 and TRBJ2-2, with D possibly TRBD1 on 5 matching bases. Per the germline V gene, CDR1 is MGHRA and CDR2 is YSYEKL. With 1 base removed from V and 7 bases from J, the gap between germline ends came to 13 bases. The CDR3 extends over 15 amino acids. CDR3 nucleotides: TGCGCCAGCAGCCAAGGGCAAGTAAGGGGCGGGGAGCTGTTTTTT. This encodes CASSQGQVRGGELFF.

This clone appeared a few times. One junction end does not reproduce the germline sequence, and a read error may be involved. This chain links TRBV6-1 with TRBJ1-1; D remains unclear. Germline CDR1 and CDR2: MNHNS and SASEGT. This CDR3 is built from 12 residues. Here the CDR3 reads CASSEYSQAPLF. CDR3 coding DNA: TGTGCCAGCAGTGAATATTCCCAGGCCCCCCTTTTT.